Listed below are T cell receptor beta chains from one sample, sequenced in a study of T cell responses to AZD1222 COVID-19 vaccine. Generated by immunoSEQ multiplex PCR, the TCRdb table keeps only in-frame clones and is missing some. Of more than 100,000 clones listed, 87% were seen once; the top ten hold approximately 1.1%. This specimen was peripheral blood, taken on day 0 of AZD1222 vaccination. These receptors originate from an adult in good health. Each CDR3 is given without its conserved first and last residue.

TRBV18	ASSPGTDTQY
TRBV5-4	ASSLDTAAYNEQF
TRBV6-5	ASGHSGANVLT
TRBV27	ANRWTGGQETQY
TRBV9	ASLRGQGCTEAF
TRBV3-1/TRBV3-2	ASSPEGILGETQY
TRBV5-1	ASQGVQGAAGELF
TRBV6-7	ASSYSPGLLNTEAF
TRBV5-1	ASSGTVTKNIQY
TRBV7-2	ASSPSGQPNSPLH